Listed below are T cell receptor beta chains from one sample, sequenced in a study of cytomegalovirus exposure and HLA in healthy donors. TCRdb's table, derived via immunoSEQ multiplex PCR, lists solely in-frame clones and lacks some. The sample carries under 200,000 clones, roughly 84% recorded once. Sequenced input: PBMCs. Every receptor here comes from a man aged 50 to 59 in good health and CMV-seropositive. Both conserved end residues are part of each CDR3. Each record gives: V gene, clone size, J gene, D gene, CDR3 DNA, CDR3 protein. D genes are given only for firm matches. Clone size is not always given. Where it is, it says once, few, many or a class for expanded clones.

v_call: TRBV5-1; clone_size: few; j_call: TRBJ2-1; d_call: TRBD2; cdr3_nt: TGCGCCAGCAGCCCCGGGACTAGCGATCACTACAATGAGCAGTTCTTC; cdr3_aa: CASSPGTSDHYNEQFF
v_call: TRBV18; clone_size: NA; j_call: TRBJ2-3; d_call: TRBD1; cdr3_nt: TGTGCCAGCTCACCAGGGACAGGGATCACAGATACGCAGTATTTT; cdr3_aa: CASSPGTGITDTQYF
v_call: TRBV6-1; clone_size: NA; j_call: TRBJ1-5; d_call: NA; cdr3_nt: TGTGCCAGTGGGGGGGCGTTTAACAATCAGCCCCAGCATTTT; cdr3_aa: CASGGAFNNQPQHF
v_call: TRBV7-9; clone_size: few; j_call: TRBJ2-3; d_call: TRBD2; cdr3_nt: TGTGCCAGCAGCCCCGGGACTAGCGGCCGTTTGGATACGCAGTATTTT; cdr3_aa: CASSPGTSGRLDTQYF
v_call: TRBV5-6; clone_size: NA; j_call: TRBJ1-5; d_call: NA; cdr3_nt: TGTGCCAGCAGCTTTGGGTTGCAGAGCGGGCCCCAGCATTTT; cdr3_aa: CASSFGLQSGPQHF
v_call: TRBV25-1; clone_size: NA; j_call: TRBJ2-7; d_call: TRBD2; cdr3_nt: TGTGCCAGCAGTGATCCCGGGACTAGCGGGCTCGAGCAGTACTTC; cdr3_aa: CASSDPGTSGLEQYF
v_call: TRBV5-4; clone_size: NA; j_call: TRBJ2-1; d_call: TRBD2; cdr3_nt: TGTGCCAGCAGCCGGGGACTAGCGGAAACCAATGAGCAGTTCTTC; cdr3_aa: CASSRGLAETNEQFF
v_call: TRBV6-1; clone_size: NA; j_call: TRBJ1-2; d_call: TRBD1; cdr3_nt: TGTGCCAGCAGTGACGGGACAGTCTATGAGGGCTACACCTTC; cdr3_aa: CASSDGTVYEGYTF
v_call: TRBV9; clone_size: once; j_call: TRBJ2-2; d_call: TRBD1; cdr3_nt: TGTGCCAGCAGCGCCCCCGGGACAGGGGCCACCGGGGAGCTGTTTTTT; cdr3_aa: CASSAPGTGATGELFF
v_call: TRBV2; clone_size: NA; j_call: TRBJ1-6; d_call: TRBD1; cdr3_nt: TGTGCCAGCAGGATCGAGGGGGCATATGATAATTCACCCCTCCACTTT; cdr3_aa: CASRIEGAYDNSPLHF
v_call: TRBV5-1; clone_size: NA; j_call: TRBJ1-3; d_call: NA; cdr3_nt: TGCGCCAGCAGCCGCAGGGATCCCACTGGAAGCACCATATATTTT; cdr3_aa: CASSRRDPTGSTIYF
v_call: TRBV9; clone_size: NA; j_call: TRBJ2-2; d_call: TRBD2; cdr3_nt: TGTGCCAGCAGCCTCGTTTTTGACCCGCGGGGGACCGGGGAGCTGTTTTTT; cdr3_aa: CASSLVFDPRGTGELFF
v_call: TRBV5-1; clone_size: once; j_call: TRBJ2-2; d_call: TRBD1; cdr3_nt: TGCGCCAGCAGCCCACAGGGGGCCGGGGAGCTGTTTTTT; cdr3_aa: CASSPQGAGELFF
v_call: TRBV18; clone_size: NA; j_call: TRBJ2-3; d_call: TRBD2; cdr3_nt: TGTGCCAGCTCACCTCTTTTAACTAGCGGTAGCACAGATACGCAGTATTTT; cdr3_aa: CASSPLLTSGSTDTQYF
v_call: TRBV19; clone_size: NA; j_call: TRBJ1-2; d_call: NA; cdr3_nt: TGTGCCAGTAATTCCGGGGTCTTCAATGGCTACACCTTC; cdr3_aa: CASNSGVFNGYTF
v_call: TRBV2; clone_size: many; j_call: TRBJ2-2; d_call: NA; cdr3_nt: TGTGCCAGCAGTGGGTTCCCGGACAGTTACACCGGGGAGCTGTTTTTT; cdr3_aa: CASSGFPDSYTGELFF
v_call: TRBV10-2; clone_size: NA; j_call: TRBJ1-2; d_call: TRBD1; cdr3_nt: TGCGCCAGCAATGGGAAGGGGGCGACCTATGGCTACACCTTC; cdr3_aa: CASNGKGATYGYTF